The present entry profiles one TCR beta chain with its context. Its antigen is unidentified. An end of the junction does not agree with germline; a read error may underlie this. This sample is drawn from a study of T cell repertoires in cytomegalovirus infection. TCRdb used MiXCR to reprocess the reads, holding one entry per CDR3 protein. The sample includes around 900,000 distinct CDR3 sequences, around 30% seen only once; the top ten take around an eighth. This CDR3 has 16 residues. CDR1 and CDR2 from the germline V gene are MNHEY and SMNVEV (reference sequence). The receptor's source is a human donor in good health (CMV status not recorded). Some clones in this sample may be carry-over from other donors' samples. The rearrangement joins TRBV27 to TRBJ1-5; a weak D match, TRBD1 (5 bases). The starting material was cultured CD8+ T cells from PBMCs, obtained from culture after CMV antigen stimulation. CDR3 bases: TGTGTCAGCCTGCCGGGGGGAGGTAATAGTAATCAGCCCCAGCATTTT. It yields the protein CVSLPGGGNSNQPQHF.